This passage covers 16 T cell receptor beta chains from one sample sequenced in a study of blood T cell repertoires in COVID-19. Sequenced by immunoSEQ multiplex PCR; TCRdb stores in-frame clones only, minus some. This table holds 250,000 to 350,000 clones, roughly 91% found once. Sequenced input: PBMCs or T cells enriched from blood (not recorded which). The receptors derive from a woman aged 45-65 years who had been exposed to COVID-19.

V and J are TRBV7-6 and TRBJ2-7, with TRBD1 identical over 9 bases. This CDR3 has 15 residues. The V segment lost 1 base and the J segment 7 bases; nucleotides outside the gene matches: 8. Per germline, CDR1 SGHVS and CDR2 FNYEAQ. Here the CDR3 DNA reads TGTGCCAGCAGCTTAGGGACAGGGGTTTTGGAGGAGCAGTACTTC. Amino acids: CASSLGTGVLEEQYF.

The chain links TRBV27 to TRBJ2-1; no definite D call. The CDR3 runs 14 residues. The germline V gene has CDR1 MNHEY and CDR2 SMNVEV (reference sequence). Between the trimmed V and J ends, which lost 3 bases and 0 bases, there was a span of 6 bases. CDR3 in amino acids: CASSLRSSYNEQFF. The CDR3 region has the DNA TGTGCCAGCAGTTTGAGAAGCTCCTACAATGAGCAGTTCTTC.

This clone was counted between two and nine times. Because the CDR3's place on the DNA is in doubt, the DNA is left out and the CDR3 is given as listed by TCRdb. The chain carries TRBV7-9 and TRBJ1-5. Looked up from germline, CDR1 is SEHNR and CDR2 is FQNEAQ (reference sequence). From its first to its last residue, the CDR3 has 14 amino acids. The CDR3 sequence: CASSFGSGNQPQHF.

The rearrangement joins TRBV9 to TRBJ1-3; 7 bases line up with TRBD1. Per the germline V gene, CDR1 is SGDLS and CDR2 is YYNGEE. V dropped 3 bases and J dropped 4; count of bases not matched to a gene: 7. The CDR3 has 15 amino acids. The CDR3 is CASSGGQVLGNTIYF. In nucleotides, the CDR3 is TGTGCCAGCAGCGGCGGACAGGTTCTCGGAAACACCATATATTTT. Full variable domain (remainder filled in from reference TRBV9 and TRBJ1-3): DSGVTQTPKHLITATGQRVTLRCSPRSGDLSVYWYQQSLDQGLQFLIQYYNGEERAKGNILERFSAQQFPDLHSELNLSSLELGDSALYFCASSGGQVLGNTIYFGEGSWLTVV.

The chain employs TRBV27 and TRBJ1-6; TRBD1 agrees at 7 bases. V gave up 6 bases and J gave up 0 bases; unmatched junction bases: 2. The CDR3 has 15 residues. Germline V gene lookup returns CDR1 MNHEY and CDR2 SMNVEV (reference sequence). The CDR3: CASRDRPSYNSPLHF. The DNA for the CDR3 is TGTGCCAGCAGGGACAGGCCCTCCTATAATTCACCCCTCCACTTT.

This clone was seen a few times. V usage is TRBV7-9 and J usage is TRBJ1-2; TRBD1 agrees at 9 bases. The trim removed 4 bases at V and 7 bases at J, leaving 16 bases unmatched. CDR3 length equals 17 residues. Germline V gene sequence: CDR1 SEHNR, CDR2 FQNEAQ (reference sequence). The CDR3 is CASSSTGGPSVRAGYTF. The CDR3 DNA is TGTGCCAGCAGCTCAACAGGGGGCCCTAGTGTAAGAGCTGGCTACACCTTC.

The chain carries TRBV5-1 and TRBJ1-5; 12 bases are shared with TRBD1. Germline V gene lookup returns CDR1 SGHRS and CDR2 YFSETQ. CDR3 length equals 19 residues. The V segment lost 3 bases and the J segment 3 bases; nucleotides outside the gene matches: 13. DNA for the CDR3: TGCGCCAGCAGCTGGGGACCCGGGACAGGGGGCACCGCCAATCAGCCCCAGCATTTT. Protein sequence: CASSWGPGTGGTANQPQHF.

The rearrangement links TRBV7-2 to TRBJ2-7; 7 bases line up with TRBD1. V trimming: 6 bases; J trimming: 9 bases; junction bases outside the gene matches: 14. Germline CDR1 SGHTA, CDR2 FQGNSA. The CDR3 extends over 14 amino acids. DNA for the CDR3: TGTGCCAGCAGTACACAGGGGATCCGGCCGCCGCAGTACTTC. This translates into CASSTQGIRPPQYF.

The chain recombines TRBV27 with TRBJ1-4; 8 bases fit TRBD1. The germline gives CDR1 MNHEY, CDR2 SMNVEV (reference sequence). Trimming cost V 8 bases and J 8 bases; bases outside gene matches: 16. There are 16 residues in the CDR3. CDR3: CASGKEVTGVEEKLFF. In DNA form, the CDR3 reads TGTGCCAGCGGCAAGGAGGTGACAGGGGTGGAGGAAAAACTGTTTTTT.

The gene calls are TRBV4-2 and TRBJ1-4; D is possibly TRBD1 (6 bases). CDR3 size: 14 residues. Trimming removed 3 bases from V and 8 bases from J, with 13 bases in between. Germline V gene lookup returns CDR1 LGHNA and CDR2 YNFKEQ. In nucleotides, the CDR3 is TGTGCCAGCAGCCAGGGACAACGAGGGGAAAAACTGTTTTTT. Encoded protein: CASSQGQRGEKLFF.

This chain connects TRBV7-2 to TRBJ2-3; 12 nucleotides agree with TRBD2. CDR1 is SGHTA, CDR2 FQGNSA, per germline. V was clipped by 5 bases and J by 4 bases; unmatched bases: 7. This CDR3 is built from 16 residues. In DNA form, the CDR3 reads TGTGCCAGCAGCCACAAACTAGCGGGGGGAGCAGATACGCAGTATTTT. Protein product: CASSHKLAGGADTQYF.

This clone was observed once. The chain is built from TRBV2 and TRBJ1-5; 10 nucleotides line up with TRBD1. The CDR3 extends over 14 amino acids. Germline CDR1 is SNHLY and CDR2 is FYNNEI. The V segment lost 10 bases and the J segment 5 bases; nucleotides outside the gene matches: 8. The CDR3, as DNA: TGTGCCAAACCGGGACAGGGGAATGATCAGCCCCAGCATTTT. Amino acids: CAKPGQGNDQPQHF.

The V and J genes are TRBV3-1 (or the pseudogene TRBV3-2) and TRBJ2-3, with TRBD2 matching 11 bases. The CDR3 extends over 19 amino acids. CDR1 and CDR2 from the germline V gene are LGHDT and YNNKEL (reference sequence). V dropped 0 bases and J dropped 8; count of bases not matched to a gene: 16. The CDR3: CASSQELGLAGGPEVTQYF. CDR3 bases: TGTGCCAGCAGCCAAGAATTAGGTCTAGCGGGGGGCCCGGAGGTTACGCAGTATTTT.

V and J are TRBV19 and TRBJ1-5, with TRBD1 identical over 9 bases. The trim removed 5 bases at V and 5 bases at J, leaving 7 bases unmatched. There are 15 residues in the CDR3. CDR1 and CDR2 from the germline V gene are LNHDA and SQIVND (reference sequence). The CDR3, as DNA: TGTGCCAGTAGTTCACGGACAGGGGATCATCAGCCCCAGCATTTT. Translation gives CASSSRTGDHQPQHF.

This clone was observed once. This chain uses TRBV2 with TRBJ1-2, with D perhaps TRBD1 (5 bases). V was trimmed by 1 base and J by 0 bases, leaving 9 bases between them. The CDR3 consists of 15 residues. Germline CDR1 and CDR2: SNHLY and FYNNEI. In nucleotides, the CDR3 is TGTGCCAGCAGTGAAGATACAGGATCTAACTATGGCTACACCTTC. It yields the protein CASSEDTGSNYGYTF. The whole variable domain, remainder taken from reference TRBV2 and TRBJ1-2, is EPEVTQTPSHQVTQMGQEVILRCVPISNHLYFYWYRQILGQKVEFLVSFYNNEISEKSEIFDDQFSVERPDGSNFTLKIRSTKLEDSAMYFCASSEDTGSNYGYTFGSGTRLTVV.

V gene TRBV4-1 combines with J gene TRBJ2-7; D is unclear. CDR1 is MGHRA and CDR2 is YSYEKL in the germline V gene. Trimming shortened V by 4 bases and J by 0 bases, and 7 bases separated the two germline ends. The CDR3 runs 13 residues. In nucleotides, the CDR3 is TGCGCCAGCAGCCCAGCTAGCTCCTACGAGCAGTACTTC. Its protein product is CASSPASSYEQYF.